Presented here are 17 T cell receptor beta chains from one specimen sequenced in a study of cytomegalovirus exposure and HLA in healthy donors. A multiplex PCR was run with 60 Vbeta primers and 13 Jbeta primers. Using immunoSEQ multiplex PCR, the repertoire was profiled, and TCRdb retains in-frame clones only, with some absent. The table lists 210,000 or so clones, around 89% of them singletons, with around 1% in the top ten. Sequencing was carried out using PBMCs. The origin of the receptors is a woman under 30 in good health and CMV-seronegative.

A remark on this clone: The sample has other DNA sequences that encode this CDR3 too. The chain uses TRBV4-1 and TRBJ2-1; 8 nucleotides line up with TRBD1. V shed 2 bases and J 6 bases; nucleotides not matched to a gene: 6. The CDR3 totals 15 residues. Germline CDR1 MGHRA, CDR2 YSYEKL. This chain's CDR3 is CASSQPGTGFNEQFF. CDR3 in DNA: TGCGCCAGCAGCCAACCTGGGACAGGATTCAATGAGCAGTTCTTC.

The chain recombines TRBV29-1 with TRBJ1-2; weak D call: TRBD1 (5 bases). The V gene lost 4 bases and the J gene lost 5 bases, with 8 bases spanning the gap. The CDR3 is 11 residues long. The germline CDR1 and CDR2 sequences are SQVTM and ANQGSEA. CDR3 nucleotide sequence: TGCAGCGTTGGACAGCAGTATGGCTACACCTTC. Residues: CSVGQQYGYTF.

The V gene is TRBV4-3, the J gene TRBJ2-7; tentative D call: TRBD2 (6 bases). The CDR3 is 17 residues long. Trimming shortened V by 0 bases and J by 1 base, and 16 bases separated the two germline ends. Germline CDR1 is LGHNA and CDR2 is YSLEER. The DNA for the CDR3 is TGCGCCAGCAGCCAAGATCCGTACGGGAGCCAATCCTACGAGCAGTACTTC. Protein product: CASSQDPYGSQSYEQYF.

The chain has TRBV11-2 and TRBJ1-5, with a tentative D call TRBD1 (6 bases). V was pared by 5 bases and J by 0 bases, with 11 bases between. CDR1 and CDR2 (germline): SGHAT, FQNNGV. CDR3 length equals 15 residues. CDR3 region: CASSRTAASNQPQHF. CDR3 DNA: TGTGCCAGCAGCAGGACAGCGGCTAGCAATCAGCCCCAGCATTTT.

The rearrangement uses TRBV7-9 and TRBJ1-3; no firm D call. The V end lost 5 bases, the J end lost 0 bases, and 8 bases lay between the germline ends. CDR1 SEHNR and CDR2 FQNEAQ come from the germline V gene (reference sequence). The CDR3 length is 14 residues. This CDR3 reads CASSPVFSGNTIYF. CDR3 nucleotides: TGTGCCAGCAGCCCGGTTTTCTCTGGAAACACCATATATTTT.

This rearrangement joins TRBV7-2 to TRBJ2-1; 8 bases match TRBD2. The J segment lost 6 bases and the V segment lost 7 bases, leaving 17 bases of the junction unmatched. Germline V gene lookup returns CDR1 SGHTA and CDR2 FQGNSA. The CDR3 has 17 residues. The CDR3 is CASTRIGGGFWANEQFF. Written as DNA, the CDR3 is TGTGCCAGCACCCGTATTGGCGGGGGGTTCTGGGCCAATGAGCAGTTCTTC.

The chain uses TRBV25-1 and TRBJ2-2; unclear D gene. The germline gives CDR1 MGHDK, CDR2 SYGVNS. This CDR3 is 11 amino acids long. The germline V and J ends were trimmed by 7 bases and 8 bases, with 8 bases remaining between them. The CDR3 loop reads CASIKEGELFF. CDR3 bases: TGTGCCAGCATAAAGGAGGGGGAGCTGTTTTTT.

The rearrangement joins TRBV5-5 to TRBJ1-2; 9 bases map to TRBD1. The CDR3 has 13 amino acids. The V and J ends lost 4 bases and 6 bases, in that order; junction bases with no gene match: 4. Looked up from germline, CDR1 is SGHKS and CDR2 is YYEKEE (reference sequence). CDR3: CASSRTGDDGYTF. The CDR3 nucleotides read TGTGCCAGCAGCCGGACAGGGGACGATGGCTACACCTTC. The full variable domain, with the rest looked up from reference TRBV5-5 and TRBJ1-2, is DAGVTQSPTHLIKTRGQQVTLRCSPISGHKSVSWYQQVLGQGPQFIFQYYEKEERGRGNFPDRFSARQFPNYSSELNVNALLLGDSALYLCASSRTGDDGYTFGSGTRLTVV.

The chain recombines TRBV15 with TRBJ1-5; 10 bases align to TRBD1. The CDR3 totals 15 residues. CDR1 is LNHNV and CDR2 is YYDKDF in the germline V gene (reference sequence). V lost 1 base and J lost 6; bases outside the gene matches: 3. CDR3: CATSRGQGASQPQHF. CDR3 nucleotide sequence: TGTGCCACCAGCAGAGGACAGGGGGCAAGTCAGCCCCAGCATTTT.

Turning to this clone: The junction departs from the called germline gene at one end, perhaps through a read error. The same CDR3 arises from other DNA sequences in this sample as well. The chain joins TRBV10-2 to TRBJ1-2; 11 bases are shared with TRBD1. The germline V gene encodes CDR1 WSHSY and CDR2 SAAADI. This CDR3 has 18 amino acids. CDR3 sequence: CASSDVRPPGQGVFGYTF. Written as DNA, the CDR3 is TGCGCCAGCAGTGACGTTCGTCCCCCGGGACAGGGGGTTTTTGGCTATACCTTC.

The V gene is TRBV5-1, the J gene TRBJ2-4, with 14 bases lining up with TRBD2. The ends lost 0 bases at V and 13 bases at J; junction bases unmatched: 9. CDR3 length: 16 amino acids. CDR1 SGHRS and CDR2 YFSETQ come from the germline V gene. CDR3 nucleotides: TGCGCCAGCAGCTTGGCAGGGACTAGCGGGAGCCATGGCCAGTACTTC. It is translated as CASSLAGTSGSHGQYF.

The CDR3 nucleotides are TGTGCCAGCAGTTACGGACAGGGTGATACGCAGTATTTT. Translation gives CASSYGQGDTQYF. This chain connects TRBV6-6 to TRBJ2-3; 8 bases fit TRBD1. Germline V gives CDR1 MNHNY, CDR2 SVGAGI (reference sequence). This CDR3 has 13 amino acids. Unmatched junction bases numbered 1, after V lost 2 bases and J lost 6 bases.

The V call is TRBV6-5, the J call TRBJ1-6, with 8 bases identical to TRBD1. The CDR3 sequence is 14 residues long. V was clipped by 5 bases and J by 7 bases; unmatched bases: 4. Germline V gene lookup returns CDR1 MNHEY and CDR2 SVGAGI. The CDR3 loop is CASSLQGANSPLHF. CDR3 sequence (DNA): TGTGCCAGCAGTCTGCAGGGGGCGAATTCACCCCTCCACTTT.

This clone was observed a single time. Distinct nucleotide sequences in the sample also encode this CDR3. The chain recombines TRBV9 with TRBJ1-1; D gene uncertain. This CDR3 has 13 residues. Germline V gene sequence: CDR1 SGDLS, CDR2 YYNGEE. The V and J ends lost 0 bases and 2 bases respectively, with 5 bases between them. The CDR3 region has the DNA TGTGCCAGCAGCGTAGACCTAAACACTGAAGCTTTCTTT. Translation gives CASSVDLNTEAFF.

For the CDR3, the DNA is TGTGCCAGCAGCTTAGTGCCGGAGGGACTAGCGGCTGAGCAGTTCTTC. This translates into CASSLVPEGLAAEQFF. The chain employs TRBV11-3 and TRBJ2-1; 11 bases agree with TRBD2. V was pared by 1 base and J by 9 bases, with 8 bases of the junction left unmatched. This CDR3 spans 16 amino acids. Per the germline V gene, CDR1 is SGHNT and CDR2 is YENEEA.

The chain couples TRBV18 to TRBJ1-1, with 7 bases lining up with TRBD1. Germline lookup yields CDR1 KGHSH and CDR2 LQKENI. V lost 1 base and J lost 1; bases outside the gene matches: 6. The CDR3 contains 16 residues. The CDR3 region is CASSPLAGGTNTEAFF. CDR3 nucleotides: TGTGCCAGCTCACCACTCGCAGGGGGGACGAACACTGAAGCTTTCTTT.

The rearrangement uses TRBV6-5 and TRBJ2-1; D perhaps matches TRBD1 (6 bases). Germline values: CDR1 MNHEY, CDR2 SVGAGI. The CDR3 contains 15 residues. Trimming left V 0 bases short and J 8 bases short, with 14 bases between. The CDR3 nucleotides read TGTGCCAGCAGTTACTCGCCAGGGGATCTATATGAGCAGTTCTTC. It yields the protein CASSYSPGDLYEQFF.